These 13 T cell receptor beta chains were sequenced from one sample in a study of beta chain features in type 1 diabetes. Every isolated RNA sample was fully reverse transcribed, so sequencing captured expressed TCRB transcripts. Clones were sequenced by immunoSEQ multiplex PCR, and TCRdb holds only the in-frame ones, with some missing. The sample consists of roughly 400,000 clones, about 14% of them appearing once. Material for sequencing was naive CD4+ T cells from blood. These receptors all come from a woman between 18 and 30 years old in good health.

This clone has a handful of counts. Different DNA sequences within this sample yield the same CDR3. The DNA of the CDR3 is TGTGCCTGGAGTGCCGGGACTAGCGCCTACAATGAGCAGTTCTTC. It is translated as CAWSAGTSAYNEQFF. J is TRBJ2-1 and V is TRBV30, with 10 nucleotides matching TRBD2. Trimming took 1 base from V and 2 from J; bases not matched to a gene: 2. The CDR3 spans 15 residues. Germline CDR1 reads GTSNPN; CDR2 reads SVGIG (reference sequence).

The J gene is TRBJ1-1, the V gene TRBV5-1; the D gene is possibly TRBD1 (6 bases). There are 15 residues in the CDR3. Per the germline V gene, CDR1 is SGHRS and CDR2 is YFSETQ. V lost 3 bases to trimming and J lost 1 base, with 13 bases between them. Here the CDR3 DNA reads TGCGCCAGCAGCTCTTCGACAGGCGGGAACACTGAAGCTTTCTTT. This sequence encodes CASSSSTGGNTEAFF.

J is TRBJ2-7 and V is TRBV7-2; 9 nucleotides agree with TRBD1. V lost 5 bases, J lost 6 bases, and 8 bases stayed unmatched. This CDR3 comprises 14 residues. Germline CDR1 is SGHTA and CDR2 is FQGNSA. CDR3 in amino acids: CASSRRDRAPEQYF. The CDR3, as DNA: TGTGCCAGCAGCCGACGGGACAGGGCCCCCGAGCAGTACTTC.

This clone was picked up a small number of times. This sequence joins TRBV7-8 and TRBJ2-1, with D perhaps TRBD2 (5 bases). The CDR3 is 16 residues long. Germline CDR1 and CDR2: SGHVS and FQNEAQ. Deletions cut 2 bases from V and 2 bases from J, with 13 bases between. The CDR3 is CASSLRRFFPYNEQFF. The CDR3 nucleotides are TGTGCCAGCAGCTTAAGGAGGTTTTTCCCCTACAATGAGCAGTTCTTC.

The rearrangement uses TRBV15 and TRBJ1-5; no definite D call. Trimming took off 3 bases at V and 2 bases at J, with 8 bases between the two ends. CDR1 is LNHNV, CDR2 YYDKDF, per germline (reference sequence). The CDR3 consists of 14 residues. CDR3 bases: TGTGCCACCAGCAGCGACAACGGCAATCAGCCCCAGCATTTT. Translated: CATSSDNGNQPQHF.

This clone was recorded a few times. The CDR3 region is CASSFRPRDEQFF. CDR3 coding DNA: TGTGCCAGCAGCTTCAGACCTCGGGATGAGCAGTTCTTC. The rearrangement uses TRBV7-2 and TRBJ2-1; no clear D gene. The germline V gene encodes CDR1 SGHTA and CDR2 FQGNSA. The CDR3 spans 13 residues. Trimming shortened V by 3 bases and J by 8 bases, and 11 bases separated the two germline ends.

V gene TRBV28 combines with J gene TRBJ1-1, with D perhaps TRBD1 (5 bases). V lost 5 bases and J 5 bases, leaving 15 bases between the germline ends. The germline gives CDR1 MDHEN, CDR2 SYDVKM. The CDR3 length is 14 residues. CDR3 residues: CASSPQKGRTEAFF. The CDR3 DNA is TGTGCCAGCAGTCCCCAGAAGGGGCGTACTGAAGCTTTCTTT.

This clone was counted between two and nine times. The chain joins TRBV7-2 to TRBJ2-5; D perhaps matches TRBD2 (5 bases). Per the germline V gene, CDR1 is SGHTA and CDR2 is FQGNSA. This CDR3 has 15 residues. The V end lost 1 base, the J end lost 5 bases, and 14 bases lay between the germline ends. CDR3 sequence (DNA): TGTGCCAGCAGCTTAGGACCTTACCGGAGGGAGACCCAGTACTTC. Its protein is CASSLGPYRRETQYF.

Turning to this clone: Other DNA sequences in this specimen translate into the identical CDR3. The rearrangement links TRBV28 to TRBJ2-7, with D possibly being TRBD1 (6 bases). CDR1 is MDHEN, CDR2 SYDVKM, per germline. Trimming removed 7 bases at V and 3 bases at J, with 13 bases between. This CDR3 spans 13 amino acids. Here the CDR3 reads CASTSGQNYEQYF. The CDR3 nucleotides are TGTGCCAGCACCAGTGGACAGAACTACGAGCAGTACTTC.

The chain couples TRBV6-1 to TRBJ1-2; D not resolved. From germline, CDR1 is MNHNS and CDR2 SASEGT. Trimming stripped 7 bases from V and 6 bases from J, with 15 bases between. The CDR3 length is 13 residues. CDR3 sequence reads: CASTPGWLHGYTF. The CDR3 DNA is TGTGCCAGCACCCCGGGGTGGCTTCATGGCTACACCTTC.

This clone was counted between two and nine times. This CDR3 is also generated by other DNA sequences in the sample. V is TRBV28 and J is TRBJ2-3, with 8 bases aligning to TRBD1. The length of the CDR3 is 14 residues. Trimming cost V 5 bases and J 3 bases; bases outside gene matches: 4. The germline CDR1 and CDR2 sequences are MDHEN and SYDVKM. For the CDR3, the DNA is TGTGCCAGCAGTCCCGGACAGGGAACAGATACGCAGTATTTT. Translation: CASSPGQGTDTQYF.

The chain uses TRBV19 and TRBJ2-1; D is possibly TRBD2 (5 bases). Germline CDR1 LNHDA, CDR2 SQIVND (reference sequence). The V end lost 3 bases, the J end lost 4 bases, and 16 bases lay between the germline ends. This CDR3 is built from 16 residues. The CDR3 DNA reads TGTGCCAGTAGTATCCTAACCCGGGGAAGTTACAATGAGCAGTTCTTC. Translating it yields CASSILTRGSYNEQFF.

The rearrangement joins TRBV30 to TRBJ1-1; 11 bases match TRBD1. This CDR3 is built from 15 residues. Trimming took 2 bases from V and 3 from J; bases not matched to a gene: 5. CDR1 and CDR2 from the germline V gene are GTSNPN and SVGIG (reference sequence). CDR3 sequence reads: CAWSYRDRGYTEAFF. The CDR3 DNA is TGTGCCTGGAGTTATCGGGACAGGGGGTACACTGAAGCTTTCTTT.